The 30 T cell receptor beta chains reported below all come from one sample, sequenced in a study of blood T cell repertoires in COVID-19. Profiled with immunoSEQ multiplex PCR; TCRdb holds only in-frame clones, not every one. The sample holds a few hundred thousand clones; more than 70% are singletons and the top ten take about 12%. Sequenced sample: peripheral blood. Every receptor here comes from a man at least 80 years old with acute or convalescent COVID-19.

V usage is TRBV5-1 and J usage is TRBJ2-3; 13 nucleotides align to TRBD2. The CDR3 runs to 17 residues. V was pared by 0 bases and J by 4 bases, with 5 bases of the junction left unmatched. The germline CDR1 and CDR2 sequences are SGHRS and YFSETQ. CDR3 DNA: TGCGCCAGCAGCTTGGGAGCGGGACTAGCGGGACCAGATACGCAGTATTTT. The encoded protein is CASSLGAGLAGPDTQYF.

The chain has TRBV6-1 and TRBJ1-1; a possible D gene is TRBD1 (5 bases). Looked up from germline, CDR1 is MNHNS and CDR2 is SASEGT. V was clipped by 5 bases and J by 2 bases, with 12 bases between them. The length of the CDR3 is 14 residues. Here the CDR3 reads CASSSQGSNTEAFF. CDR3 in DNA: TGTGCCAGCAGTTCCCAGGGTTCCAACACTGAAGCTTTCTTT.

This chain uses TRBV24-1 with TRBJ1-2; the D gene is possibly TRBD1 (6 bases). CDR1 is KGHDR and CDR2 is SFDVKD in the germline V gene. Trimming left V 7 bases short and J 6 bases short, with 14 bases between. The CDR3 is made up of 13 amino acids. The CDR3 protein is CATSQTGFDGYTF. The CDR3 DNA is TGTGCCACCAGCCAAACAGGGTTTGATGGCTACACCTTC.

The CDR3 DNA reads TGTGCCAGCAGTACGGTTGGCTATGGCTACACCTTC. This translates into CASSTVGYGYTF. The chain employs TRBV2 and TRBJ1-2; no clear D gene. The germline V gene encodes CDR1 SNHLY and CDR2 FYNNEI. Trimming took 5 bases from V and 4 from J, leaving 8 bases between them. CDR3 length: 12 amino acids.

The genes are TRBV28 and TRBJ1-2, with a possible D match to TRBD1 (6 bases). V was shortened by 8 bases and J by 0 bases, with 13 bases between the two germline ends. The CDR3 spans 14 residues. CDR1 is MDHEN, CDR2 SYDVKM, per germline. CDR3 in amino acids: CASQGTPTNYGYTF. For the CDR3, the DNA is TGTGCCAGCCAGGGGACACCCACTAACTATGGCTACACCTTC.

The sample holds one count of this clone. The V and J genes are TRBV9 and TRBJ2-7; tentative D call: TRBD1 (6 bases). The V gene's germline CDR1 is SGDLS and CDR2 YYNGEE. V gave up 4 bases and J gave up 3 bases, with 17 bases separating them. This CDR3 is built from 15 residues. CDR3 residues: CASSRGSGVYYEQYF. The CDR3 bases are TGTGCCAGCAGCCGCGGCTCAGGGGTATACTACGAGCAGTACTTC. The variable domain in full, with the rest retrieved from reference TRBV9 and TRBJ2-7, is DSGVTQTPKHLITATGQRVTLRCSPRSGDLSVYWYQQSLDQGLQFLIQYYNGEERAKGNILERFSAQQFPDLHSELNLSSLELGDSALYFCASSRGSGVYYEQYFGPGTRLTVT.

This chain connects TRBV7-2 to TRBJ2-4, with D hard to call. Germline V CDR1 and CDR2: SGHTA, FQGNSA. The CDR3 extends over 14 amino acids. V gave up 5 bases and J gave up 0 bases, with 8 bases separating them. The CDR3 loop reads CASSEAIAKNIQYF. In DNA, the CDR3 is TGTGCCAGCAGCGAGGCAATAGCCAAAAACATTCAGTACTTC.

This chain links TRBV15 with TRBJ1-1, with 8 bases lining up with TRBD1. CDR3 size: 16 residues. Germline V lookup: CDR1 LNHNV, CDR2 YYDKDF (reference sequence). V shed 5 bases and J 1 base; nucleotides not matched to a gene: 9. The DNA for the CDR3 is TGTGCCACCAGCGCGTACAGGGGGGTGAGGAACACTGAAGCTTTCTTT. Translating it yields CATSAYRGVRNTEAFF.

The rearrangement uses TRBV28 and TRBJ2-7; TRBD1 agrees at 7 bases. V lost 7 bases and J lost 2; bases outside the gene matches: 5. The CDR3 consists of 13 residues. Germline V gene data show CDR1 as MDHEN and CDR2 as SYDVKM. The CDR3 DNA is TGTGCCAGCACCCCGGGACAGACCTACGAGCAGTACTTC. It encodes CASTPGQTYEQYF.

The V call is TRBV28, the J call TRBJ1-4; no reliable D call. Germline values: CDR1 MDHEN, CDR2 SYDVKM. The CDR3 has 13 amino acids. Trimming took 2 bases from V and 5 from J, leaving 6 bases between them. This CDR3 is CASSLSRNEKLFF. DNA for the CDR3: TGTGCCAGCAGTTTAAGCCGGAATGAAAAACTGTTTTTT. The whole variable domain, remainder taken from reference TRBV28 and TRBJ1-4, is DVKVTQSSRYLVKRTGEKVFLECVQDMDHENMFWYRQDPGLGLRLIYFSYDVKMKEKGDIPEGYSVSREKKERFSLILESASTNQTSMYLCASSLSRNEKLFFGSGTQLSVL.

Concerning this clone itself: The identical CDR3 is also encoded by other nucleotide sequences in the sample. The J gene is TRBJ2-4, the V gene TRBV10-1, with TRBD2 as a possible D gene (6 bases). This CDR3 region has 14 residues. Per germline, CDR1 WNHNN and CDR2 SYGVQD (reference sequence). V lost 0 bases, J lost 4 bases, and 7 bases lay in between. The CDR3 is CASSESRGKNIQYF. The CDR3, as DNA: TGCGCCAGCAGTGAGTCACGGGGGAAAAACATTCAGTACTTC.

This clone has only one observation. CDR3 region: CASTPLRDRAPAFF. Here the CDR3 DNA reads TGTGCCAGCACCCCCCTCCGGGACAGGGCTCCAGCTTTCTTT. J is TRBJ1-1 and V is TRBV6-2 or TRBV6-3; 9 positions agree with TRBD1. CDR1 is MNHEY and CDR2 is SVGEGT in the germline V gene. V shed 7 bases and J 10 bases; nucleotides not matched to a gene: 13. The CDR3 is 14 residues long.

V gene TRBV7-9 combines with J gene TRBJ1-2; weak D call: TRBD1 (5 bases). The V gene's germline CDR1 is SEHNR and CDR2 FQNEAQ (reference sequence). The CDR3 is made up of 15 amino acids. V was pared by 2 bases and J by 6 bases, with 16 bases between. The CDR3: CASSLTSGRVNGYTF. Written as DNA, the CDR3 is TGTGCCAGCAGCTTAACCTCGGGCAGGGTGAATGGCTACACCTTC. The full variable domain, with the rest looked up from reference TRBV7-9 and TRBJ1-2, is DTGVSQNPRHKITKRGQNVTFRCDPISEHNRLYWYRQTLGQGPEFLTYFQNEAQLEKSRLLSDRFSAERPKGSFSTLEIQRTEQGDSAMYLCASSLTSGRVNGYTFGSGTRLTVV.

This clone was picked up one time. The chain couples TRBV15 to TRBJ1-1, with D unresolved. Germline lookup yields CDR1 LNHNV and CDR2 YYDKDF (reference sequence). V shed 1 base and J shed 5 bases, with 11 bases lying between them. The CDR3 contains 14 residues. CDR3 DNA: TGTGCCACCAGCAGAGCGGACTACGAAACTGAAGCTTTCTTT. Translating it yields CATSRADYETEAFF.

This clone has only one observation. This sequence joins TRBV29-1 and TRBJ1-1, with D perhaps TRBD1 (6 bases). Trimming removed 2 bases at V and 7 bases at J, with 14 bases between. Germline CDR1 is SQVTM and CDR2 is ANQGSEA. The CDR3 covers 13 residues. The CDR3 bases are TGCAGCGTTGAAAGGGGAGGGGGGCTTGAAGCTTTCTTT. Encoded protein: CSVERGGGLEAFF.

V and J are TRBV6-4 and TRBJ1-2, with D possibly matching TRBD1 (6 bases). The CDR3 consists of 17 residues. Per the germline V gene, CDR1 is MRHNA and CDR2 is SNTAGT. V lost 6 bases and J lost 8, with 28 bases in between. The CDR3 protein is CASRKTLTGTSAGGYTF. The DNA for the CDR3 is TGTGCCAGCAGAAAAACTCTTACAGGGACATCAGCGGGGGGCTACACCTTC.

This chain uses TRBV10-3 with TRBJ1-6; D is uncertain. CDR3 length: 15 residues. The V gene lost 1 base and the J gene lost 7 bases, with 11 bases spanning the gap. Per the germline V gene, CDR1 is ENHRY and CDR2 is SYGVKD. CDR3 nucleotide sequence: TGTGCCATCAGTGAGTTGAGCGCAGAGAATTCACCCCTCCACTTT. This codes for CAISELSAENSPLHF.

The CDR3 DNA reads as TGTGCCAGCAGCTTAGGAGGCGGGTATGAAAAACTGTTTTTT. Amino acid sequence: CASSLGGGYEKLFF. The genes are TRBV5-6 and TRBJ1-4; D is unresolved. V gave up 2 bases and J gave up 6 bases, with 11 bases separating them. Germline assignment: CDR1 SGHDT and CDR2 YYEEEE. The CDR3 runs to 14 residues.

The sample holds one count of this clone. The chain links TRBV5-8 to TRBJ1-3; D unclear. Germline CDR1 SGHTS, CDR2 YDEGEE. The CDR3 contains 15 residues. V was clipped by 1 base and J by 2 bases, with 10 bases between them. For the CDR3, the DNA is TGTGCCAGCAGCTTGCGGGTTTCGACTGGAAACACCATATATTTT. It translates to CASSLRVSTGNTIYF.

The chain joins TRBV19 to TRBJ1-5; D remains unclear. The V gene's germline CDR1 is LNHDA and CDR2 SQIVND (reference sequence). The CDR3 has 11 residues. V was pared by 5 bases and J by 6 bases, with 5 bases between. The CDR3 DNA follows: TGTGCCAGTAGTGAGGGTCAGCCCCAGCATTTT. Its protein product is CASSEGQPQHF.

There are a few counts of this clone. The CDR3 coding sequence is TGTGCCAGCTCACCACTCGGGCAGGGTGAGGCGAACTCTGGAAACACCATATATTTT. Translated, it gives CASSPLGQGEANSGNTIYF. The chain uses TRBV18 and TRBJ1-3; a possible D gene is TRBD1 (5 bases). The germline V gene has CDR1 KGHSH and CDR2 LQKENI. The V and J ends lost 1 base and 0 bases respectively, with 19 bases between them. This CDR3 is built from 19 residues. Complete variable domain (other parts from reference TRBV18 and TRBJ1-3): NAGVMQNPRHLVRRRGQEARLRCSPMKGHSHVYWYRQLPEEGLKFMVYLQKENIIDESGMPKERFSAEFPKEGPSILRIQQVVRGDSAAYFCASSPLGQGEANSGNTIYFGEGSWLTVV.

This chain uses TRBV11-3 with TRBJ2-5; 13 nucleotides align to TRBD2. The J segment lost 2 bases and the V segment lost 5 bases, leaving 5 bases of the junction unmatched. The CDR3 spans 16 residues. From germline, CDR1 is SGHNT and CDR2 YENEEA. The CDR3 sequence is CASSRGLAGRQETQYF. CDR3 coding DNA: TGTGCCAGCAGCAGGGGACTAGCGGGGAGACAAGAGACCCAGTACTTC.

The chain carries TRBV5-8 and TRBJ2-2, with D uncertain. This CDR3 spans 14 amino acids. Trimming removed 4 bases at V and 0 bases at J, with 7 bases between. Germline CDR1 is SGHTS and CDR2 is YDEGEE. The CDR3 is CASSSASNTGELFF. CDR3 sequence (DNA): TGTGCCAGCAGCAGCGCTTCGAACACCGGGGAGCTGTTTTTT.

This chain joins TRBV27 and TRBJ2-7, with TRBD1 matching over 11 bases. Germline V gene data show CDR1 as MNHEY and CDR2 as SMNVEV (reference sequence). The CDR3 runs to 14 residues. V shed 4 bases, J shed 6 bases, and the junction held 5 bases outside the gene matches. CDR3 amino acids: CASSSGTGGSEQYF. The CDR3 bases are TGTGCCAGCAGTTCCGGGACAGGGGGTTCCGAGCAGTACTTC.

The V gene is TRBV19, the J gene TRBJ2-7; tentatively, D is TRBD1 (6 bases). V lost 3 bases to trimming and J lost 5 bases, with 11 bases between them. Germline V gene data show CDR1 as LNHDA and CDR2 as SQIVND (reference sequence). The CDR3 runs 13 residues. CDR3 region: CASSMWTDDEQYF. The CDR3 nucleotides are TGTGCCAGTAGTATGTGGACAGACGACGAGCAGTACTTC.

Comment on this clone: Other nucleotide sequences from this sample produce the same CDR3. V and J are TRBV7-9 and TRBJ1-6; no clear D gene. Germline CDR1 SEHNR, CDR2 FQNEAQ (reference sequence). The CDR3 has 18 residues. Between the trimmed V and J ends, which lost 1 base and 0 bases, there was a span of 13 bases. The CDR3 DNA is TGTGCCAGCAGCTTAGGAGGAGGAGCGAGCTCCTATAATTCACCCCTCCACTTT. Its translation: CASSLGGGASSYNSPLHF.

The chain links TRBV6-2 or TRBV6-3 to TRBJ2-1, with 15 nucleotides matching TRBD2. The CDR3 spans 17 residues. J lost 6 bases, V lost 6 bases, and 9 bases had no gene match. Germline CDR1 is MNHEY and CDR2 is SVGEGT. CDR3 coding DNA: TGTGCCAGCAGCTGGACTAGCGGGAGGGCCGACGGCAATGAGCAGTTCTTC. It yields the protein CASSWTSGRADGNEQFF.

The CDR3 protein is CASSLFQNEKLFF. CDR3 coding DNA: TGTGCCAGCAGCTTATTTCAGAATGAAAAACTGTTTTTT. The J gene is TRBJ1-4, the V gene TRBV7-2; D ambiguous. Germline CDR1 and CDR2: SGHTA and FQGNSA. V lost 2 bases, J lost 5 bases, and 6 bases lay in between. The CDR3 is made up of 13 amino acids. Based on the CDR3 plus reference TRBV7-2 and TRBJ1-4, the full variable domain is GAGVSQSPSNKVTEKGKDVELRCDPISGHTALYWYRQSLGQGLEFLIYFQGNSAPDKSGLPSDRFSAERTGGSVSTLTIQRTQQEDSAVYLCASSLFQNEKLFFGSGTQLSVL.

V usage is TRBV11-1 and J usage is TRBJ2-4; no firm D call. CDR3 length equals 14 residues. Trimming left V 0 bases short and J 0 bases short, with 3 bases between. From germline, CDR1 is SGHAT and CDR2 FQDESV (reference sequence). The CDR3: CASSLALAKNIQYF. CDR3 DNA: TGTGCCAGCAGCTTAGCTCTAGCCAAAAACATTCAGTACTTC.

This chain uses TRBV2 with TRBJ1-4; 10 bases fit TRBD1. V shed 6 bases and J 8 bases; nucleotides not matched to a gene: 6. The CDR3 loop spans 14 amino acids. Germline V CDR1 and CDR2: SNHLY, FYNNEI. CDR3 in DNA: TGTGCCAGCAGCCGGGACAGGGGTCGCGAAAAACTGTTTTTT. Translating it yields CASSRDRGREKLFF. Drawing the rest from reference TRBV2 and TRBJ1-4, the complete variable domain is EPEVTQTPSHQVTQMGQEVILRCVPISNHLYFYWYRQILGQKVEFLVSFYNNEISEKSEIFDDQFSVERPDGSNFTLKIRSTKLEDSAMYFCASSRDRGREKLFFGSGTQLSVL.